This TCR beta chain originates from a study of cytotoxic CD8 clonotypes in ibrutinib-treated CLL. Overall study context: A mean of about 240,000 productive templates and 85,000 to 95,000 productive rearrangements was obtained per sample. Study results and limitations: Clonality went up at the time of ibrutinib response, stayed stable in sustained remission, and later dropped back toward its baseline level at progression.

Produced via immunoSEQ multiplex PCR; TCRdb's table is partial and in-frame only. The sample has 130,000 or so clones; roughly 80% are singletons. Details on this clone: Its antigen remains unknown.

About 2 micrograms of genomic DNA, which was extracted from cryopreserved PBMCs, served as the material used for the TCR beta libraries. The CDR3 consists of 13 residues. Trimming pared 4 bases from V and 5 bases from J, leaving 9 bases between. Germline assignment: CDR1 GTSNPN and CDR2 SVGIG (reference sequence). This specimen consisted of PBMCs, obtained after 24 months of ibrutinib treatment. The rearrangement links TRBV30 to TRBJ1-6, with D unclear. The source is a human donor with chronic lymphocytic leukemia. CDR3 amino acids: CAWNALNNSPLHF. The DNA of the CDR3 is TGTGCCTGGAATGCGCTCAATAATTCACCCCTCCACTTT.